What follows are 10 T cell receptor beta chains derived from one specimen sequenced in a study of technical replicates of blood from four donors. Assay used: immunoSEQ multiplex PCR; TCRdb lists only in-frame clones, some missing. There are about 70,000 clones in the sample; approximately 97% occur only once, and approximately 0.21% lies in the top ten. Sequencing input: T cells isolated from PBMCs. These receptors were collected from a human donor in good health.

This sequence joins TRBV6-1 and TRBJ1-2; TRBD1 matches at 7 bases. With 10 bases clipped from V and 1 base from J, the junction kept 12 bases outside the gene matches. This CDR3 is built from 15 residues. Germline CDR1 MNHNS, CDR2 SASEGT. CDR3 bases: TGTGCCATACAGGGGACCCCTTCCAATAACTATGGCTACACCTTC. Translating it yields CAIQGTPSNNYGYTF.

The rearrangement joins TRBV6-5 to TRBJ1-3, with 8 bases matching TRBD1. CDR1 is MNHEY and CDR2 is SVGAGI in the germline V gene. The V and J ends lost 4 bases and 5 bases, in that order; junction bases with no gene match: 4. There are 14 residues in the CDR3. The CDR3 sequence is CASSSRQGRNTIYF. CDR3 bases: TGTGCCAGCAGTTCCCGACAGGGGAGAAACACCATATATTTT.

The rearrangement uses TRBV14 and TRBJ1-6, with 7 positions matching TRBD1. The CDR3 extends over 15 amino acids. In germline, CDR1 is SGHDN, CDR2 FVKESK. V lost 4 bases, J lost 8 bases, and 8 bases stayed unmatched. The CDR3 DNA sequence: TGTGCCAGCAGCCCCCTGACAGGGAGCGATTCACCCCTCCACTTT. It specifies CASSPLTGSDSPLHF.

This chain links TRBV11-2 with TRBJ2-1, with D possibly being TRBD2 (6 bases). The V end was cut by 3 bases, the J end by 2 bases, with 8 bases between. The V gene's germline CDR1 is SGHAT and CDR2 FQNNGV. This CDR3 is built from 14 residues. For the CDR3, the DNA is TGTGCCAGCAGCTTGGGACTCACCTACAATGAGCAGTTCTTC. Residues: CASSLGLTYNEQFF. Full variable domain (remainder filled in from reference TRBV11-2 and TRBJ2-1): EAGVAQSPRYKIIEKRQSVAFWCNPISGHATLYWYQQILGQGPKLLIQFQNNGVVDDSQLPKDRFSAERLKGVDSTLKIQPAKLEDSAVYLCASSLGLTYNEQFFGPGTRLTVL.

The genes are TRBV28 and TRBJ2-1, with 7 bases identical to TRBD1. Germline loops: CDR1 MDHEN, CDR2 SYDVKM. The V gene end was trimmed by 4 bases and the J gene end by 16 bases; junction bases not matched to a gene: 10. CDR3 size: 12 residues. This CDR3 is CASSYTDRVNFF. The DNA for the CDR3 is TGTGCCAGCAGTTACACCGACAGGGTTAATTTCTTC.

The rearrangement uses TRBV4-1 and TRBJ2-2; TRBD2 agrees at 9 bases. Germline trimming cut 0 bases from V and 7 bases from J; bases unmatched to any gene: 9. Germline assignment: CDR1 MGHRA and CDR2 YSYEKL. There are 17 residues in the CDR3. The DNA for the CDR3 is TGCGCCAGCAGCCAAGAGGCGGGGGGGCTTACCGGCGGGGAGCTGTTTTTT. Translation gives CASSQEAGGLTGGELFF.

The chain is built from TRBV7-2 and TRBJ1-3, with D possibly matching TRBD1 (5 bases). This CDR3 has 16 amino acids. The germline V and J ends were trimmed by 3 bases and 1 base, with 13 bases remaining between them. Germline loops: CDR1 SGHTA, CDR2 FQGNSA. CDR3 residues: CASSFQGGSSGNTIYF. Written as DNA, the CDR3 is TGTGCCAGCAGCTTCCAGGGAGGCTCTTCTGGAAACACCATATATTTT.

The J gene is TRBJ1-4, the V gene TRBV5-1; D remains unclear. Germline CDR1 and CDR2: SGHRS and YFSETQ. The CDR3 length is 15 residues. Trimming removed 5 bases at V and 3 bases at J, with 14 bases between. The CDR3 region is CASRPVPWSNEKLFF. The DNA for the CDR3 is TGCGCCAGCAGGCCGGTACCGTGGTCTAATGAAAAACTGTTTTTT.

The chain combines TRBV4-2 with TRBJ2-5, with 11 bases identical to TRBD2. This CDR3 region has 17 residues. The germline V gene has CDR1 LGHNA and CDR2 YNFKEQ. The V and J ends lost 0 bases and 5 bases, in that order; junction bases with no gene match: 8. This CDR3 is CASSQDGLAGGWETQYF. In DNA form, the CDR3 reads TGTGCCAGCAGCCAAGACGGTCTAGCGGGAGGATGGGAGACCCAGTACTTC.

This clone occurred once. The rearrangement links TRBV13 to TRBJ1-2; the match to TRBD1 covers 10 bases. Trimming at V came to 4 bases and at J to 8 bases, leaving 10 bases not matched to a gene. The V gene's germline CDR1 is PRHDT and CDR2 FYEKMQ (reference sequence). CDR3 size: 15 residues. This CDR3 reads CASSSPLTGGEGYTF. Here the CDR3 DNA reads TGTGCCAGCAGCTCCCCCTTGACAGGGGGCGAAGGCTACACCTTC.